What follows are 30 T cell receptor beta chains derived from one specimen sequenced in a study of T cell repertoires in cytomegalovirus infection. For these TCRs, the target antigens are not known. Each CDR3 protein gets one entry after TCRdb re-called the reads with MiXCR. The sample contains 68,000 or so distinct CDR3 sequences, 22% of which appear only once. Sequenced: PBMCs, sequenced either directly or after in vitro stimulation (not recorded which). Receptor source: a human donor in good health (CMV status not recorded). Some clones in this sample may be carry-over from other donors' samples.

The rearrangement links TRBV20-1 to TRBJ2-1; D is unresolved. Deletions cut 5 bases from V and 9 bases from J, with 14 bases between. CDR1 DFQATT and CDR2 SNEGSKA come from the germline V gene (reference sequence). The CDR3 consists of 12 residues. CDR3 residues: CSAWVPESEQFF. As DNA, the CDR3 is TGCAGTGCTTGGGTCCCCGAGAGTGAGCAGTTCTTC.

This clonotype came up many times. This chain joins TRBV7-2 and TRBJ2-5; TRBD2 matches 11 bases. The germline CDR1 and CDR2 sequences are SGHTA and FQGNSA. The CDR3 totals 16 residues. V gave up 5 bases and J gave up 5 bases; unmatched junction bases: 10. CDR3 amino acids: CASSPDLTSGKETQYF. The CDR3 nucleotides are TGTGCCAGCAGCCCCGACCTGACTAGCGGGAAGGAGACCCAGTACTTC.

This clonotype was seen repeatedly, ten times or more. V and J are TRBV19 and TRBJ2-4; 13 bases agree with TRBD2. CDR3 length equals 15 residues. Per the germline V gene, CDR1 is LNHDA and CDR2 is SQIVND (reference sequence). The ends lost 5 bases at V and 9 bases at J; junction bases unmatched: 7. DNA for the CDR3: TGTGCCAGTAGTGAACTAGCGGGAGGGCCGGGCATTCAGTACTTC. Protein: CASSELAGGPGIQYF.

The genes are TRBV11-2 and TRBJ2-5; 10 bases are shared with TRBD2. From germline, CDR1 is SGHAT and CDR2 FQNNGV. V trimming: 5 bases; J trimming: 2 bases; junction bases outside the gene matches: 20. This CDR3 comprises 20 residues. CDR3 amino acids: CASSPGPVLAGRTNQETQYF. CDR3 nucleotides: TGTGCCAGCAGCCCTGGGCCCGTACTAGCGGGAAGGACTAATCAAGAGACCCAGTACTTC.

This clonotype occurred many times. This chain uses TRBV28 with TRBJ2-5; 8 bases agree with TRBD1. Germline trimming cut 6 bases from V and 5 bases from J; bases unmatched to any gene: 14. This CDR3 is 16 amino acids long. CDR1 MDHEN and CDR2 SYDVKM come from the germline V gene. This CDR3 is CASSLDGQGVGETQYF. CDR3 DNA sequence: TGTGCCAGCAGCCTTGACGGACAGGGTGTCGGGGAGACCCAGTACTTC.

In its sample, this clonotype was seen a few times. The chain couples TRBV7-6 to TRBJ2-7, with TRBD2 as a possible D gene (5 bases). V was cut by 4 bases and J by 2 bases, with 9 bases left in between. Germline-derived CDR1 and CDR2 are SGHVS and FNYEAQ. The CDR3 runs 13 residues. CDR3 nucleotides: TGTGCCAGCAGCTCGGCCGGGACCTACGAGCAGTACTTC. This sequence encodes CASSSAGTYEQYF.

This clonotype showed up just a few times. The chain combines TRBV28 with TRBJ2-1, with D hard to call. Trimming removed 4 bases at V and 7 bases at J, with 17 bases between. The CDR3 sequence is 15 residues long. Germline V lookup: CDR1 MDHEN, CDR2 SYDVKM. The CDR3 nucleotides are TGTGCCAGCAGTTCCTGGGGTGCCCTGGGGAATGAGCAGTTCTTC. Its protein product is CASSSWGALGNEQFF.

The rearrangement links TRBV19 to TRBJ1-1, with D possibly being TRBD1 (5 bases). The CDR3 contains 14 residues. V was trimmed by 7 bases and J by 3 bases, leaving 15 bases between them. Germline V gene data show CDR1 as LNHDA and CDR2 as SQIVND (reference sequence). CDR3 DNA: TGTGCCAGTACCCAGACGCGGGGGGACACTGAAGCTTTCTTT. This translates into CASTQTRGDTEAFF.

This clonotype was detected only a few times. The chain joins TRBV18 to TRBJ1-6; no definite D call. CDR3 length equals 14 residues. With 3 bases removed from V and 10 bases from J, the gap between germline ends came to 13 bases. Germline-derived CDR1 and CDR2 are KGHSH and LQKENI. The CDR3 DNA is TGTGCCAGCTCACCCGATCCTCCCCAGTCACCCCTCCACTTT. This sequence encodes CASSPDPPQSPLHF. Looking up the rest from reference TRBV18 and TRBJ1-6 gives the full variable domain: NAGVMQNPRHLVRRRGQEARLRCSPMKGHSHVYWYRQLPEEGLKFMVYLQKENIIDESGMPKERFSAEFPKEGPSILRIQQVVRGDSAAYFCASSPDPPQSPLHFGNGTRLTVT.

This chain links TRBV30 with TRBJ1-2; maybe TRBD1 (6 bases). Germline CDR1 GTSNPN, CDR2 SVGIG (reference sequence). The germline V and J ends were trimmed by 0 bases and 4 bases, with 9 bases remaining between them. This CDR3 region has 13 residues. This chain's CDR3 is CAWSVGQIYGYTF. The CDR3 bases are TGTGCCTGGAGTGTTGGACAGATCTATGGCTACACCTTC.

In the case of this clonotype: One end of the junction fails to match germline, which may point to a read error. This rearrangement joins TRBV6-2 or TRBV6-3 to TRBJ1-1; D perhaps matches TRBD1 (5 bases). The CDR3 sequence is 13 residues long. Germline loops: CDR1 MNHEY, CDR2 SVGEGT. CDR3: CATSFQGDTEAFF. CDR3 DNA sequence: TGTGCCACCAGTTTCCAGGGAGATACTGAAGCTTTCTTT.

There are many counts of this clonotype. The chain uses TRBV7-8 and TRBJ1-1; no clear D. CDR1 is SGHVS, CDR2 FQNEAQ, per germline. Trimming shortened V by 5 bases and J by 1 base, and 11 bases separated the two germline ends. There are 14 residues in the CDR3. This CDR3 is CASSLGRENTEAFF. For the CDR3, the DNA is TGTGCCAGCAGCCTAGGGCGGGAGAACACTGAAGCTTTCTTT.

The rearrangement uses TRBV7-3 and TRBJ1-2; the match to TRBD1 covers 9 bases. V dropped 5 bases and J dropped 8; count of bases not matched to a gene: 6. The CDR3 runs to 13 residues. CDR1 SGHTA and CDR2 FQGTGA come from the germline V gene. The CDR3 protein is CASSPQGAQGYTF. The CDR3 coding sequence is TGTGCCAGCAGCCCACAGGGGGCGCAGGGCTACACCTTC.

This clonotype was counted many times. This sequence joins TRBV5-6 and TRBJ2-3, with 8 bases identical to TRBD2. The germline CDR1 and CDR2 sequences are SGHDT and YYEEEE. This CDR3 is built from 15 residues. The J segment lost 6 bases and the V segment lost 0 bases, leaving 6 bases of the junction unmatched. CDR3 sequence: CASSLDAGGSDTQYF. In DNA form, the CDR3 reads TGTGCCAGCAGCTTGGACGCGGGAGGATCGGATACGCAGTATTTT.

This clonotype was found a few times. This sequence joins TRBV11-3 and TRBJ1-2; D not resolved. The length of the CDR3 is 13 residues. Per germline, CDR1 SGHNT and CDR2 YENEEA. V was cut by 4 bases and J by 8 bases, with 14 bases left in between. CDR3 sequence reads: CASSSRTWWGYTF. The CDR3 region has the DNA TGTGCCAGCAGCTCCCGGACCTGGTGGGGCTACACCTTC.

In its sample, this clonotype was seen a few times. The rearrangement uses TRBV28 and TRBJ1-1; 8 positions match TRBD1. V trimming: 5 bases; J trimming: 8 bases; junction bases outside the gene matches: 4. CDR3 length equals 12 residues. Per germline, CDR1 MDHEN and CDR2 SYDVKM. The CDR3 region is CASSERDREAFF. The CDR3 region has the DNA TGTGCCAGCAGTGAACGGGACAGGGAAGCTTTCTTT.

The V call is TRBV12-3 or TRBV12-4, the J call TRBJ2-1; no firm D call. CDR3 length: 13 amino acids. V was pared by 7 bases and J by 4 bases, with 11 bases between. This CDR3 reads CASTSAVYNEQFF. The CDR3 DNA sequence: TGTGCCAGCACCTCCGCGGTATACAATGAGCAGTTCTTC.

This clonotype showed up many times. This chain uses TRBV7-8 with TRBJ2-7; possibly TRBD2 for D (6 bases). Germline lookup yields CDR1 SGHVS and CDR2 FQNEAQ. Trimming cost V 0 bases and J 6 bases, with 6 bases left between them. The CDR3 has 12 residues. Written as DNA, the CDR3 is TGTGCCAGCAGCTTAGCGGGGGGCGAGCAGTACGTC. Translating gives CASSLAGGEQYV.

The V call is TRBV7-2, the J call TRBJ2-3; D gene uncertain. V gave up 3 bases and J gave up 9 bases, with 10 bases separating them. This CDR3 spans 12 amino acids. In germline, CDR1 is SGHTA, CDR2 FQGNSA. This chain's CDR3 is CASSFLGRTQYF. CDR3 coding DNA: TGTGCCAGCAGCTTTCTGGGCAGGACGCAGTATTTT.

This chain joins TRBV19 and TRBJ2-7; 8 positions agree with TRBD2. CDR3 length: 13 residues. V shed 3 bases, J shed 2 bases, and the junction held 0 bases outside the gene matches. Looked up from germline, CDR1 is LNHDA and CDR2 is SQIVND (reference sequence). CDR3 region: CASSMGLAYEQYF. CDR3 sequence (DNA): TGTGCCAGTAGTATGGGACTAGCCTACGAGCAGTACTTC.

Only a few counts were recorded for this clonotype. J is TRBJ1-1 and V is TRBV2; D possibly corresponds to TRBD1 (5 bases). The CDR3 is 13 residues long. The germline V gene has CDR1 SNHLY and CDR2 FYNNEI. CDR3 in DNA: TGTGCTCGTCAACAGGTGGGGAACACTGAAGCTTTCTTT. Translated: CARQQVGNTEAFF.

V usage is TRBV7-2 and J usage is TRBJ1-5, with unresolved D. The CDR3 has 13 residues. V shed 0 bases and J shed 6 bases, with 6 bases lying between them. CDR1 and CDR2 (germline): SGHTA, FQGNSA. The CDR3 coding sequence is TGTGCCAGCAGCTTAGCCGTAGGTCAGCCCCAGCATTTT. Protein product: CASSLAVGQPQHF.

V gene TRBV27 combines with J gene TRBJ1-2; the D is unclear. CDR1 is MNHEY and CDR2 is SMNVEV in the germline V gene (reference sequence). The V end was cut by 0 bases, the J end by 7 bases, with 9 bases between. The CDR3 loop spans 13 amino acids. DNA for the CDR3: TGTGCCAGCAGTTTATCCCCCCAGTTTGGCTACACCTTC. Translation: CASSLSPQFGYTF.

This clonotype was counted between two and nine times. The gene calls are TRBV27 and TRBJ1-2; D might be TRBD1 (5 bases). Germline CDR1 is MNHEY and CDR2 is SMNVEV (reference sequence). The V end lost 3 bases, the J end lost 3 bases, and 8 bases lay between the germline ends. This CDR3 is 13 amino acids long. As DNA, the CDR3 is TGTGCCAGCAGTTTCAGGGAGTACTATGGCTACACCTTC. Residues: CASSFREYYGYTF.

This clonotype was observed many times. This sequence joins TRBV4-1 and TRBJ2-5, with a tentative D call TRBD2 (6 bases). CDR1 is MGHRA and CDR2 is YSYEKL in the germline V gene. The CDR3 is made up of 18 amino acids. V shed 0 bases and J shed 1 base, with 18 bases lying between them. In nucleotides, the CDR3 is TGCGCCAGCAGCCAAGATGCGGGTAGCGGAGTGGGCCAAGAGACCCAGTACTTC. Translation: CASSQDAGSGVGQETQYF.

As for this clonotype: Since a much larger clone is just one base distant, this may be a read error. The genes are TRBV6-5 and TRBJ2-6, with D unresolved. Germline assignment: CDR1 MNHEY and CDR2 SVGAGI. The CDR3 runs 14 residues. CDR3 bases: TGTGCCAGCAGACCTCCTTCTGGGGACAACGTCCTGACTTTC. Its translation is CASRPPSGDNVLTF.

This clonotype appeared a few times. The chain recombines TRBV12-5 with TRBJ2-7; either TRBD1 or TRBD2 may supply D (6 bases each). In germline, CDR1 is LGHNT, CDR2 FRNRAP. This CDR3 has 13 amino acids. Trimming shortened V by 0 bases and J by 6 bases, and 9 bases separated the two germline ends. As DNA, the CDR3 is TGTGCTAGTGGTTTGGTACCGGGGGCCGAGCAGTACTTC. It codes for CASGLVPGAEQYF.

The V call is TRBV30, the J call TRBJ1-1; no firm D call. The V and J ends lost 3 bases and 3 bases respectively, with 17 bases between them. From germline, CDR1 is GTSNPN and CDR2 SVGIG (reference sequence). The CDR3 runs to 15 residues. The CDR3 spells CAWRATARGYTEAFF. The CDR3 region has the DNA TGTGCCTGGAGAGCAACCGCCCGGGGTTACACTGAAGCTTTCTTT.

The rearrangement joins TRBV24-1 to TRBJ1-5, with D unclear. The CDR3 length is 14 residues. Per the germline V gene, CDR1 is KGHDR and CDR2 is SFDVKD. The V end was cut by 3 bases, the J end by 4 bases, with 9 bases between. The CDR3 sequence: CATSDPGRNQPQHF. The CDR3 nucleotides are TGTGCCACCAGTGATCCGGGTCGGAATCAGCCCCAGCATTTT.

The chain links TRBV20-1 to TRBJ2-1, with D unresolved. V dropped 1 base and J dropped 4 bases, with 8 bases sitting between them. This CDR3 region has 13 residues. Germline-derived CDR1 and CDR2 are DFQATT and SNEGSKA (reference sequence). CDR3 DNA: TGCAGTGCTAGAGTCAGCCAGTACAATGAGCAGTTCTTC. Protein sequence: CSARVSQYNEQFF.